Following are 27 T cell receptor beta chains from one sample sequenced in a study of T-cell reconstitution after alpha-beta-depleted transplantation in children. Preparation of the TCRbeta library was carried out with unique molecular identifiers. TCRdb re-called the PCR reads through MiXCR, storing one row per CDR3 protein. The table includes 55,000 to 65,000 distinct CDR3 sequences, roughly 46% detected once. The sequenced sample was PBMCs, mostly from graft donor cells, obtained 360 days after TCRalphabeta/CD19-depleted stem cell transplant. Receptors originate from a male patient younger than 18 who had a stem cell transplant for acute lymphoblastic leukemia, so the T cells may come from the graft donor.

The rearrangement joins TRBV20-1 to TRBJ1-6; weak D call: TRBD1 (6 bases). Germline CDR1 DFQATT, CDR2 SNEGSKA (reference sequence). This CDR3 is built from 13 residues. The ends were cut back, 8 bases at V and 6 bases at J, with 14 bases in the middle. CDR3 sequence reads: CSTTGTPNSPLHF. The CDR3 nucleotides are TGCAGTACCACCGGGACACCTAATTCACCCCTCCACTTT.

This clonotype was counted only a few times. The V call is TRBV12-3 or TRBV12-4, the J call TRBJ2-1; 10 bases align to TRBD2. V shed 2 bases and J 4 bases; nucleotides not matched to a gene: 5. This CDR3 has 16 residues. CDR3 sequence reads: CASSLKLAGPYNEQFF. In DNA form, the CDR3 reads TGTGCCAGCAGTTTAAAACTAGCGGGACCTTACAATGAGCAGTTCTTC.

The chain joins TRBV11-1 to TRBJ2-7; 12 bases match TRBD2. There are 14 residues in the CDR3. With V trimmed by 6 bases and J by 1 base, 1 base remained unmatched. The V gene's germline CDR1 is SGHAT and CDR2 FQDESV (reference sequence). CDR3 nucleotide sequence: TGTGCCAGCAGTGGACTAGCGGGGTCCTACGAGCAGTACTTC. It specifies CASSGLAGSYEQYF.

J is TRBJ2-1 and V is TRBV29-1, with 7 bases aligning to TRBD1. The CDR3 loop spans 11 amino acids. Germline lookup yields CDR1 SQVTM and CDR2 ANQGSEA. After removal of 4 bases from V and 9 bases from J, the junction contained 3 bases not matched to a gene. Here the CDR3 reads CSVVAGGEQFF. The CDR3 DNA sequence: TGCAGCGTTGTTGCAGGGGGTGAGCAGTTCTTC.

The chain uses TRBV7-6 and TRBJ2-3; the match to TRBD2 covers 15 bases. V shed 6 bases, J shed 1 base, and the junction held 14 bases outside the gene matches. The CDR3 length is 20 residues. Germline V CDR1 and CDR2: SGHVS, FNYEAQ. The CDR3 protein is CASSSSSGTSGGPGTDTQYF. Here the CDR3 DNA reads TGTGCCAGCAGTTCAAGTTCCGGGACTAGCGGGGGGCCTGGCACAGATACGCAGTATTTT.

This chain links TRBV20-1 with TRBJ2-7, with 8 bases that match TRBD2. Germline CDR1 DFQATT, CDR2 SNEGSKA (reference sequence). The CDR3 sequence is 13 residues long. After removal of 4 bases from V and 0 bases from J, the junction contained 2 bases not matched to a gene. The DNA for the CDR3 is TGCAGTGCTACCCTAGCGGGCTCCTACGAGCAGTACTTC. Translation gives CSATLAGSYEQYF.

The J gene is TRBJ2-1, the V gene TRBV10-3; 7 bases match TRBD2. The CDR3 spans 15 residues. Trimming took 0 bases from V and 2 from J; bases not matched to a gene: 1. Germline V lookup: CDR1 ENHRY, CDR2 SYGVKD. This chain's CDR3 is CAISESGGAYNEQFF. The CDR3 DNA is TGTGCCATCAGTGAGTCGGGGGGGGCCTACAATGAGCAGTTCTTC.

This chain uses TRBV4-3 with TRBJ2-2, with D possibly matching TRBD1 (5 bases). The germline gives CDR1 LGHNA, CDR2 YSLEER. Trimming took off 0 bases at V and 2 bases at J, with 16 bases between the two ends. This CDR3 comprises 18 residues. CDR3 DNA sequence: TGCGCCAGCAGCCAAGAGGGGTGGGGCCAGGTTAACACCGGGGAGCTGTTTTTT. This gives the protein CASSQEGWGQVNTGELFF.

Only a few counts were recorded for this clonotype. This sequence joins TRBV11-1 and TRBJ2-3, with 9 bases aligning to TRBD2. V dropped 4 bases and J dropped 5; count of bases not matched to a gene: 22. Germline CDR1 reads SGHAT; CDR2 reads FQDESV (reference sequence). This CDR3 region has 20 residues. CDR3: CASSSRGVGEREVRRDTQYF. As DNA, the CDR3 is TGTGCCAGCAGCTCAAGGGGAGTTGGGGAGCGGGAGGTCCGTCGAGATACGCAGTATTTT.

The genes are TRBV29-1 and TRBJ2-3; D is uncertain. Trimming pared 3 bases from V and 4 bases from J, leaving 11 bases between. CDR1 SQVTM and CDR2 ANQGSEA come from the germline V gene. The CDR3 has 13 residues. The CDR3 DNA is TGCAGCGTTGAGGGCAGGCTTTCAGATACGCAGTATTTT. This sequence encodes CSVEGRLSDTQYF.

This clonotype was seen a few times. This chain joins TRBV29-1 and TRBJ2-7; no clear D. The germline V gene encodes CDR1 SQVTM and CDR2 ANQGSEA. The CDR3 extends over 13 amino acids. Deletions cut 4 bases from V and 5 bases from J, with 15 bases between. CDR3 amino acids: CSVGVLSSDEQYF. For the CDR3, the DNA is TGCAGCGTTGGGGTCCTCTCCTCAGACGAGCAGTACTTC.

V is TRBV5-1 and J is TRBJ1-4, with a weak D call TRBD1 (5 bases). The CDR3 is 16 residues long. The germline V and J ends were trimmed by 4 bases and 5 bases, with 18 bases remaining between them. Looked up from germline, CDR1 is SGHRS and CDR2 is YFSETQ. CDR3 sequence: CASSARGRDGNEKLFF. CDR3 DNA: TGCGCCAGCAGCGCACGAGGCCGGGACGGAAATGAAAAACTGTTTTTT. The entire variable domain, with the rest obtained from reference TRBV5-1 and TRBJ1-4, is as follows: KAGVTQTPRYLIKTRGQQVTLSCSPISGHRSVSWYQQTPGQGLQFLFEYFSETQRNKGNFPGRFSGRQFSNSRSEMNVSTLELGDSALYLCASSARGRDGNEKLFFGSGTQLSVL.

The rearrangement uses TRBV5-1 and TRBJ2-2, with 9 nucleotides matching TRBD1. V was clipped by 8 bases and J by 4 bases; unmatched bases: 9. Germline loops: CDR1 SGHRS, CDR2 YFSETQ. CDR3 length equals 15 residues. CDR3 loop: CASFITGGSTGELFF. CDR3 DNA: TGCGCCAGTTTTATTACAGGGGGCAGCACCGGGGAGCTGTTTTTT.

J is TRBJ2-5 and V is TRBV11-2; D perhaps matches TRBD2 (6 bases). The ends were cut back, 1 base at V and 2 bases at J, with 8 bases in the middle. Germline CDR1 SGHAT, CDR2 FQNNGV. The CDR3 is made up of 14 amino acids. The CDR3 protein is CASSLVRGQETQYF. CDR3 nucleotides: TGTGCCAGCAGCTTAGTTCGGGGGCAAGAGACCCAGTACTTC.

This clonotype was seen a handful of times. The chain carries TRBV27 and TRBJ2-5; tentatively, D is TRBD1 or TRBD2 (5 bases each). The CDR3 loop spans 14 amino acids. V lost 2 bases to trimming and J lost 6 bases, with 13 bases between them. Germline lookup yields CDR1 MNHEY and CDR2 SMNVEV (reference sequence). The CDR3 coding sequence is TGTGCCAGCAGTTTAGGGCAGGGAGCGAAGACCCAGTACTTC. Encoded protein: CASSLGQGAKTQYF.

The chain has TRBV7-8 and TRBJ2-3, with TRBD1 matching over 7 bases. With 5 bases clipped from V and 5 bases from J, the junction kept 7 bases outside the gene matches. Germline CDR1 reads SGHVS; CDR2 reads FQNEAQ. The CDR3 totals 14 residues. This CDR3 reads CASSPPGQQDTQYF. The CDR3 nucleotides are TGTGCCAGCAGCCCGCCGGGACAGCAAGATACGCAGTATTTT.

This rearrangement joins TRBV20-1 to TRBJ2-6; tentative D call: TRBD2 (6 bases). The germline V gene encodes CDR1 DFQATT and CDR2 SNEGSKA (reference sequence). The V and J ends lost 5 bases and 1 base respectively, with 6 bases between them. CDR3 length: 13 amino acids. This CDR3 is CSAGGSGANVLTF. CDR3 DNA sequence: TGCAGTGCTGGGGGGTCTGGGGCCAACGTCCTGACTTTC.

This clonotype was seen only a few times. V and J are TRBV20-1 and TRBJ2-3, with D tentatively TRBD1 (5 bases). V shed 1 base and J shed 0 bases, with 8 bases lying between them. The germline CDR1 and CDR2 sequences are DFQATT and SNEGSKA (reference sequence). The CDR3 length is 14 residues. CDR3 protein: CSARGSGSTDTQYF. The CDR3 coding sequence is TGCAGTGCTAGAGGCTCAGGGAGCACAGATACGCAGTATTTT.

A few counts support this clonotype. This sequence joins TRBV12-3 or TRBV12-4 and TRBJ2-3, with 12 nucleotides matching TRBD2. The V and J ends lost 5 bases and 0 bases, in that order; junction bases with no gene match: 3. CDR3 size: 16 residues. The CDR3: CASSLLAGGSTDTQYF. CDR3 in DNA: TGTGCCAGCAGTCTCCTAGCGGGAGGGAGCACAGATACGCAGTATTTT.

This clonotype was picked up a small number of times. The genes are TRBV28 and TRBJ2-3; 13 nucleotides line up with TRBD2. The germline gives CDR1 MDHEN, CDR2 SYDVKM. The ends lost 6 bases at V and 5 bases at J; junction bases unmatched: 8. CDR3 size: 16 residues. CDR3 bases: TGTGCCAGCAGCCGTACTAGCGGGAGGGCCGTAGATACGCAGTATTTT. This codes for CASSRTSGRAVDTQYF.

V gene TRBV27 combines with J gene TRBJ2-1; D call uncertain. The germline V gene has CDR1 MNHEY and CDR2 SMNVEV (reference sequence). V lost 4 bases and J lost 2, with 6 bases in between. CDR3 length: 13 amino acids. The CDR3 sequence: CASSSTPYNEQFF. The CDR3 nucleotides read TGTGCCAGCAGTTCGACCCCCTACAATGAGCAGTTCTTC.

This clonotype was observed a handful of times. This chain connects TRBV29-1 to TRBJ2-3; 12 positions agree with TRBD2. Germline trimming cut 7 bases from V and 5 bases from J; bases unmatched to any gene: 7. This CDR3 region has 14 residues. From germline, CDR1 is SQVTM and CDR2 ANQGSEA. Here the CDR3 reads CSERLAGVEDTQYF. The CDR3 DNA is TGCAGCGAGAGACTAGCGGGAGTGGAAGATACGCAGTATTTT.

A few counts support this clonotype. J is TRBJ1-1 and V is TRBV2; 10 positions agree with TRBD1. The CDR3 has 13 amino acids. The V gene end was trimmed by 6 bases and the J gene end by 4 bases; junction bases not matched to a gene: 2. Germline CDR1 SNHLY, CDR2 FYNNEI. The CDR3 DNA reads TGTGCCAGCAGGACAGGGGGCGCCACTGAAGCTTTCTTT. As protein: CASRTGGATEAFF.

This clonotype was seen ten or more times. The rearrangement joins TRBV5-1 to TRBJ2-2; no reliable D call. The V gene lost 1 base and the J gene lost 6 bases, with 4 bases spanning the gap. There are 12 residues in the CDR3. The germline CDR1 and CDR2 sequences are SGHRS and YFSETQ. The CDR3 here is CASSLSAGELFF. The CDR3 bases are TGCGCCAGCAGCTTGAGCGCCGGGGAGCTGTTTTTT.

V is TRBV5-6 and J is TRBJ2-7, with D hard to call. The CDR3 extends over 14 amino acids. Per germline, CDR1 SGHDT and CDR2 YYEEEE. Trimming pared 0 bases from V and 2 bases from J, leaving 9 bases between. In nucleotides, the CDR3 is TGTGCCAGCAGCTTGGGCTCTGGGCCCTACGAGCAGTACTTC. This codes for CASSLGSGPYEQYF.

This clonotype was seen only once. The chain links TRBV15 to TRBJ2-1, with a possible D match to TRBD2 (6 bases). CDR1 and CDR2 from the germline V gene are LNHNV and YYDKDF (reference sequence). The CDR3 extends over 14 amino acids. The ends were cut back, 4 bases at V and 6 bases at J, with 13 bases in the middle. The CDR3: CATSTIGTRNEQFF. CDR3 nucleotide sequence: TGTGCCACCAGCACCATTGGGACTCGCAATGAGCAGTTCTTC. Variable domain in full (rest from reference TRBV15 and TRBJ2-1): DAMVIQNPRYQVTQFGKPVTLSCSQTLNHNVMYWYQQKSSQAPKLLFHYYDKDFNNEADTPDNFQSRRPNTSFCFLDIRSPGLGDTAMYLCATSTIGTRNEQFFGPGTRLTVL.

The V gene is TRBV6-1, the J gene TRBJ2-7; D possibly matches TRBD1 or TRBD2 (6 bases each). Trimming cost V 8 bases and J 9 bases, with 32 bases left between them. The CDR3 contains 17 residues. Germline CDR1 MNHNS, CDR2 SASEGT. The CDR3 nucleotides are TGTGCCAGCGAGACGGGGGCAGGGGTCGCCACCTTGGCGACGCAGTACTTC. Protein product: CASETGAGVATLATQYF.